Sequencing of this T cell receptor (beta chain) was carried out in a study of T cells after yellow fever vaccination. V dropped 5 bases and J dropped 1 base, with 6 bases sitting between them. The germline gives CDR1 GTSNPN, CDR2 SVGIG (reference sequence). This CDR3 has 11 residues. TCRdb reprocessed the 5' RACE reads via MiXCR and lists one record per CDR3 protein. Of tens of thousands of distinct CDR3 sequences in the sample, roughly 7.4% are singletons; the top ten hold 28%. This clonotype was seen repeatedly, ten times or more. The source of this sequence is a man aged 18 to 29 who received the YFV17D yellow fever vaccine. This chain uses TRBV30 with TRBJ2-7; D gene uncertain. The input for sequencing was CD8+ T cells sorted from PBMCs, taken more than 13 days after the first yellow fever vaccination. CDR3 in amino acids: CAWGQSYEQYF. Here the CDR3 DNA reads TGTGCCTGGGGGCAGTCCTACGAGCAGTACTTC.